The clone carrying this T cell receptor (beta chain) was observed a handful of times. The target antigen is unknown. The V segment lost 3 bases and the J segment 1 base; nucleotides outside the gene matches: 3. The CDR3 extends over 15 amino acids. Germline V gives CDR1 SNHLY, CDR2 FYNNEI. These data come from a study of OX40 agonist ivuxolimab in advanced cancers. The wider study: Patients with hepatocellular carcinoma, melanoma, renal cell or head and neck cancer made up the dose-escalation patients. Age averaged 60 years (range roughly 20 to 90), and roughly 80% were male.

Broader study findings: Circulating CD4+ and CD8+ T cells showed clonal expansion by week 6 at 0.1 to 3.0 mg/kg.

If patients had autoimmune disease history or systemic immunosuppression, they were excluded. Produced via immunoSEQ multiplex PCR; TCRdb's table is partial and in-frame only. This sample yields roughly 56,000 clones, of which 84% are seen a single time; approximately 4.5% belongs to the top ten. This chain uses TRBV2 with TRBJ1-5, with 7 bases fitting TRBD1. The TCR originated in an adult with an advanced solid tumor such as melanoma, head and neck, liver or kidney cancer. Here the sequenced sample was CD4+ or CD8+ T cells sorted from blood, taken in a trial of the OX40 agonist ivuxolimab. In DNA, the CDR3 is TGTGCCAGCAGTGAGGGACAGAGGAGCAATCAGCCCCAGCATTTT. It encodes CASSEGQRSNQPQHF.